One and the same sample provided the 21 T cell receptor beta chains below, sequenced in a study of blood T cell repertoires in COVID-19. Libraries were prepared by immunoSEQ multiplex PCR; TCRdb keeps only in-frame clonotypes and omits some of them. The data show 200,000 or so clones, about 84% seen once. Sequencing input: peripheral blood. The receptors here all came from a woman aged 30 to 39 with acute or convalescent COVID-19.

CDR3 DNA: TGTGCCAGCTTAATGAAATTGCGGAATTCACCCCTCCACTTT. Translating it yields CASLMKLRNSPLHF. The J gene is TRBJ1-6, the V gene TRBV28; D is undetermined. The CDR3 sequence is 14 residues long. The germline V and J ends were trimmed by 8 bases and 7 bases, with 15 bases remaining between them. The germline V gene encodes CDR1 MDHEN and CDR2 SYDVKM.

This sequence joins TRBV4-2 and TRBJ2-7; no firm D call. CDR1 LGHNA and CDR2 YNFKEQ come from the germline V gene. This CDR3 has 14 amino acids. V was trimmed by 5 bases and J by 5 bases, leaving 16 bases between them. The CDR3 region has the DNA TGTGCCAGCAGCTCACCTCTAGTCCCCCACGAGCAGTACTTC. This gives the protein CASSSPLVPHEQYF.

The genes are TRBV30 and TRBJ2-1, with TRBD1 matching 8 bases. The V and J ends lost 2 bases and 15 bases, in that order; junction bases with no gene match: 9. From germline, CDR1 is GTSNPN and CDR2 SVGIG (reference sequence). The CDR3 has 12 residues. The CDR3: CAWSPQGVNRFF. The CDR3 bases are TGTGCCTGGAGTCCACAGGGGGTTAATAGGTTCTTC.

The V call is TRBV30, the J call TRBJ2-3, with 9 bases lining up with TRBD2. The V segment lost 6 bases and the J segment 4 bases; nucleotides outside the gene matches: 5. The CDR3 is made up of 13 amino acids. Germline V gene sequence: CDR1 GTSNPN, CDR2 SVGIG (reference sequence). Written as DNA, the CDR3 is TGTGCCTGTGTGACTAGCGGTCCAGATACGCAGTATTTT. Residues: CACVTSGPDTQYF.

The chain uses TRBV10-3 and TRBJ2-5; 7 nucleotides agree with TRBD1. Germline-derived CDR1 and CDR2 are ENHRY and SYGVKD. The junction had 5 bases not matched to a gene; V was cut back by 3 bases and J by 4 bases. CDR3 length equals 14 residues. The CDR3 is CAISETGDRETQYF. CDR3 DNA sequence: TGTGCCATCAGTGAAACAGGGGATCGAGAGACCCAGTACTTC.

V and J are TRBV6-5 and TRBJ2-5; D possibly corresponds to TRBD2 (6 bases). V lost 2 bases to trimming and J lost 2 bases, with 12 bases between them. Germline V gene lookup returns CDR1 MNHEY and CDR2 SVGAGI. CDR3 size: 15 residues. The CDR3 sequence is CASSYPVGGQETQYF. As DNA, the CDR3 is TGTGCCAGCAGTTACCCAGTTGGAGGGCAAGAGACCCAGTACTTC.

The chain carries TRBV12-5 and TRBJ2-2; 7 positions match TRBD1. CDR3 length: 13 residues. Germline V gives CDR1 LGHNT, CDR2 FRNRAP. The ends lost 4 bases at V and 5 bases at J; junction bases unmatched: 1. CDR3 sequence (DNA): TGTGCTAGTGGTTGGGACAGAACCGGGGAGCTGTTTTTT. Translation gives CASGWDRTGELFF. Drawing the rest from reference TRBV12-5 and TRBJ2-2, the complete variable domain is DARVTQTPRHKVTEMGQEVTMRCQPILGHNTVFWYRQTMMQGLELLAYFRNRAPLDDSGMPKDRFSAEMPDATLATLKIQPSEPRDSAVYFCASGWDRTGELFFGEGSRLTVL.

The table lists this clone with a count of one. Within the sample, other DNA sequences also encode this same CDR3. The rearrangement uses TRBV5-6 and TRBJ2-7, with 9 bases that match TRBD1. CDR1 SGHDT and CDR2 YYEEEE come from the germline V gene. The V gene end was trimmed by 0 bases and the J gene end by 4 bases; junction bases not matched to a gene: 2. This CDR3 has 14 residues. This CDR3 is CASSLVGQGYEQYF. The CDR3 DNA follows: TGTGCCAGCAGCTTGGTTGGACAGGGGTACGAGCAGTACTTC.

The V and J genes are TRBV6-5 and TRBJ1-1, with D possibly matching TRBD1 (5 bases). CDR1 is MNHEY and CDR2 is SVGAGI in the germline V gene. This CDR3 is 14 amino acids long. Trimming took 5 bases from V and 0 from J, leaving 10 bases between them. CDR3 sequence: CASSRQLMNTEAFF. DNA of the CDR3: TGTGCCAGCAGTCGACAGCTTATGAACACTGAAGCTTTCTTT.

The chain joins TRBV27 to TRBJ1-1, with a tentative D call TRBD1 (6 bases). CDR1 is MNHEY, CDR2 SMNVEV, per germline (reference sequence). Trimming pared 7 bases from V and 1 base from J, leaving 19 bases between. This CDR3 comprises 16 residues. The CDR3 nucleotides read TGTGCCAGCAAAGGACAGACAGTTCTGGAGAACACTGAAGCTTTCTTT. Protein: CASKGQTVLENTEAFF.

The J gene is TRBJ2-3, the V gene TRBV5-6, with 8 bases identical to TRBD1. CDR3 length: 16 amino acids. Germline V gives CDR1 SGHDT, CDR2 YYEEEE. V shed 2 bases and J 3 bases; nucleotides not matched to a gene: 8. CDR3 region: CASSFRQGLVTDTQYF. The CDR3 bases are TGTGCCAGCAGCTTTCGACAGGGGTTGGTTACAGATACGCAGTATTTT.

V usage is TRBV7-2 and J usage is TRBJ1-2; possible D gene TRBD1, 5 bases. The CDR3 has 13 residues. Deletions cut 3 bases from V and 1 base from J, with 6 bases between. CDR1 SGHTA and CDR2 FQGNSA come from the germline V gene. CDR3 region: CASSLTVNYGYTF. The CDR3, as DNA: TGTGCCAGCAGCTTGACAGTTAACTATGGCTACACCTTC.

The chain uses TRBV7-9 and TRBJ2-7; D is ambiguous. This CDR3 spans 15 amino acids. Germline V gene lookup returns CDR1 SEHNR and CDR2 FQNEAQ (reference sequence). Trimming removed 7 bases at V and 2 bases at J, with 18 bases between. The CDR3 DNA reads TGTGCCAGCACCCCGTCGGCAGGTCTTACCTACGAGCAGTACTTC. It yields the protein CASTPSAGLTYEQYF.

The chain joins TRBV7-7 to TRBJ2-1, with 7 bases matching TRBD2. This CDR3 has 12 residues. The V gene end was trimmed by 4 bases and the J gene end by 6 bases; junction bases not matched to a gene: 0. Looked up from germline, CDR1 is SSHAT and CDR2 is FNYEAQ (reference sequence). The chain's CDR3 is CASSSGGNEQFF. CDR3 DNA sequence: TGTGCCAGCAGCTCGGGGGGCAATGAGCAGTTCTTC.

The chain is built from TRBV27 and TRBJ2-7; D is unclear. Looked up from germline, CDR1 is MNHEY and CDR2 is SMNVEV (reference sequence). This CDR3 contains 13 residues. V lost 2 bases to trimming and J lost 9 bases, with 14 bases between them. CDR3 region: CASSLEPLTVQYF. CDR3 bases: TGTGCCAGCAGTTTAGAGCCGCTTACGGTGCAGTACTTC.

The table lists this clone with a few counts. The gene calls are TRBV30 and TRBJ1-2, with 9 bases aligning to TRBD1. Germline-derived CDR1 and CDR2 are GTSNPN and SVGIG (reference sequence). The CDR3 has 16 amino acids. V gave up 2 bases and J gave up 6 bases; unmatched junction bases: 13. This CDR3 reads CAWSQTSLGQGNGYTF. In nucleotides, the CDR3 is TGTGCCTGGAGTCAGACTAGCTTGGGACAGGGAAATGGCTACACCTTC.

The chain has TRBV5-1 and TRBJ1-2; D perhaps matches TRBD1 (5 bases). Germline assignment: CDR1 SGHRS and CDR2 YFSETQ. With 0 bases removed from V and 8 bases from J, the gap between germline ends came to 14 bases. The CDR3 loop spans 14 amino acids. CDR3 loop: CASSLGAQDRGYTF. In DNA form, the CDR3 reads TGCGCCAGCAGCTTGGGGGCACAGGATCGGGGCTACACCTTC.

The CDR3 loop is CASNHAAGNTIYF. The CDR3 nucleotides are TGTGCCAGCAACCACGCGGCTGGAAACACCATATATTTT. V usage is TRBV7-9 and J usage is TRBJ1-3, with no clear D. The CDR3 covers 13 residues. V gave up 7 bases and J gave up 2 bases, with 9 bases separating them. Germline lookup yields CDR1 SEHNR and CDR2 FQNEAQ (reference sequence).

The chain's CDR3 is CASSAPRGQFHYGYTF. In nucleotides, the CDR3 is TGTGCCAGTAGTGCCCCCCGGGGACAGTTTCACTATGGCTACACCTTC. V usage is TRBV19 and J usage is TRBJ1-2; 7 bases map to TRBD1. V trimming: 5 bases; J trimming: 3 bases; junction bases outside the gene matches: 12. The CDR3 sequence is 16 residues long. Germline V gives CDR1 LNHDA, CDR2 SQIVND (reference sequence).

V gene TRBV5-6 combines with J gene TRBJ1-1; D uncertain. The germline V and J ends were trimmed by 2 bases and 1 base, with 6 bases remaining between them. The CDR3 runs 13 residues. Germline values: CDR1 SGHDT, CDR2 YYEEEE. The CDR3 here is CASSLTGNTEAFF. CDR3 in DNA: TGTGCCAGCAGCTTAACCGGGAACACTGAAGCTTTCTTT. Together with reference TRBV5-6 and TRBJ1-1, the CDR3 gives the full variable domain: DAGVTQSPTHLIKTRGQQVTLRCSPKSGHDTVSWYQQALGQGPQFIFQYYEEEERQRGNFPDRFSGHQFPNYSSELNVNALLLGDSALYLCASSLTGNTEAFFGQGTRLTVV.

V gene TRBV11-3 combines with J gene TRBJ1-1; D perhaps matches TRBD1 (5 bases). V was shortened by 1 base and J by 5 bases, with 11 bases between the two germline ends. The CDR3 is 14 residues long. Per germline, CDR1 SGHNT and CDR2 YENEEA. The CDR3 DNA reads TGTGCCAGCAGCTTAGGGGGGGGAATTACTGAAGCTTTCTTT. Protein product: CASSLGGGITEAFF. Full variable domain (rest looked up from reference TRBV11-3 and TRBJ1-1): EAGVVQSPRYKIIEKKQPVAFWCNPISGHNTLYWYLQNLGQGPELLIRYENEEAVDDSQLPKDRFSAERLKGVDSTLKIQPAELGDSAVYLCASSLGGGITEAFFGQGTRLTVV.